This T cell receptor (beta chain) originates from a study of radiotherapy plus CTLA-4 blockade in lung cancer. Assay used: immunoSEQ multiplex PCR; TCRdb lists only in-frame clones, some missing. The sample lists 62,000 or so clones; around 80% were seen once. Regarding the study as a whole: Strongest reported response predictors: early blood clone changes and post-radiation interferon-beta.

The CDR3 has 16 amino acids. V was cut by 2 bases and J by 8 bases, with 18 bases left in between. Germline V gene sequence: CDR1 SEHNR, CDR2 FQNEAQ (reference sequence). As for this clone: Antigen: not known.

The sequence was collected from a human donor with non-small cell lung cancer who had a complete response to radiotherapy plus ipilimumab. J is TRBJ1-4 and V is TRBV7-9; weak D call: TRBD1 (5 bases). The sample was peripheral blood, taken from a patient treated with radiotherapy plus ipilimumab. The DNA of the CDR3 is TGTGCCAGCAGCTTAAGGCTGGCAGGGAGTGCGGAAAAACTGTTTTTT. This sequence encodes CASSLRLAGSAEKLFF.